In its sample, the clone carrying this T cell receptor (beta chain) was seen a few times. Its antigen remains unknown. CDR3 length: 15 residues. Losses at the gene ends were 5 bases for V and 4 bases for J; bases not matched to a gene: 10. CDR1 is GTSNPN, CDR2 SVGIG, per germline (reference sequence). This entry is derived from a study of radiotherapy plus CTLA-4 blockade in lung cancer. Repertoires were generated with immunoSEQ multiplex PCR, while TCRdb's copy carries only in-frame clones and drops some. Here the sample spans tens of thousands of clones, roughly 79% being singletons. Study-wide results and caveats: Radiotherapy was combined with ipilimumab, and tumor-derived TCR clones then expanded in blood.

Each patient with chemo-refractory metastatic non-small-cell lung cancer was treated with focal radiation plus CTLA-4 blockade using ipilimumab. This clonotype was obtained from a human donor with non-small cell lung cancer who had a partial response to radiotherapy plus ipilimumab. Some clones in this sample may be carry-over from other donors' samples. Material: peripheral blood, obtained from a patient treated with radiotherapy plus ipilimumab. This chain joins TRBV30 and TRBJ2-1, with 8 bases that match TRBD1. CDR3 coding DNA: TGTGCCTGGTCGCCCGGACAGGGAGTTTACAATGAGCAGTTCTTC. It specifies CAWSPGQGVYNEQFF.